The rows below give T cell receptor beta chains drawn from one sample of a study of shared clonotypes between healthy human individuals. The method was immunoSEQ multiplex PCR; TCRdb's version includes in-frame clones alone and lacks a portion of them. Among approximately 2.5 million clones, around nine tenths were seen once, and the ten largest hold more than 0.12%. Sequenced sample: naive CD4+ T cells sorted from blood. All receptors derive from a man between 18 and 35 years old in good health. Each CDR3 is given with its conserved first and last residue. The order of the fields is clone size, J gene, V gene, D gene, CDR3 protein, CDR3 DNA. A D gene is named only where the DNA matches it firmly. Clone size is shown for a subset of rows, as once, few, many or a class of expanded clone.

once,TRBJ2-3,TRBV10-1,NA,CASSGGFLSTDTQYF,TGCGCCAGCAGTGGCGGCTTTCTAAGCACAGATACGCAGTATTTT
NA,TRBJ2-2,TRBV4-3,TRBD2,CASSQVNSAGAEAGELFF,TGCGCCAGCAGCCAAGTCAACTCAGCGGGAGCTGAGGCCGGGGAGCTGTTTTTT
NA,TRBJ2-5,TRBV6-1,TRBD2,CASTGLAGEGETQYF,TGTGCCAGCACAGGACTAGCGGGAGAGGGAGAGACCCAGTACTTC
once,TRBJ2-3,TRBV5-6,NA,CASSLAGKGRGTDTQYF,TGTGCCAGCAGCTTGGCCGGGAAGGGACGAGGCACAGATACGCAGTATTTT
NA,TRBJ2-5,TRBV27,NA,CASSPRNRLLYQETQYF,TGTGCCAGCAGTCCCCGAAACAGGTTATTGTACCAAGAGACCCAGTACTTC
once,TRBJ1-2,TRBV30,NA,CAWSVGRGIGGYTF,TGTGCCTGGAGTGTAGGCAGGGGAATAGGTGGCTACACCTTC
NA,TRBJ1-2,TRBV30,TRBD1,CACLQGAGYGYTF,TGTGCCTGCCTCCAGGGGGCGGGCTATGGCTACACCTTC
NA,TRBJ2-1,TRBV6-6,TRBD2,CASRPLGAGVYNEQFF,TGTGCCAGCAGGCCCTTGGGAGCGGGAGTCTACAATGAGCAGTTCTTC
NA,TRBJ2-2,TRBV19,NA,CASSWRAGGSGELFF,TGTGCCAGTAGTTGGAGGGCTGGCGGGTCCGGGGAGCTGTTTTTT
NA,TRBJ2-2,TRBV5-5,NA,CASSQGHYTGELFF,TGTGCCAGCAGCCAGGGACATTACACCGGGGAGCTGTTTTTT
NA,TRBJ1-4,TRBV7-9,NA,CASSLRVAGEKLFF,TGTGCCAGCAGCTTACGGGTCGCTGGGGAAAAACTGTTTTTT
NA,TRBJ2-7,TRBV7-6,NA,CASSQGTTSEQYF,TGTGCCAGCAGCCAGGGGACCACCTCCGAGCAGTACTTC
NA,TRBJ1-1,TRBV6-5,TRBD1,CASSYGQGSTEAFF,TGTGCCAGCAGTTACGGACAGGGGAGCACTGAAGCTTTCTTT
NA,TRBJ1-3,TRBV19,TRBD1,CASSPGQRGNTIYF,TGTGCCAGTAGCCCGGGACAGAGGGGAAACACCATATATTTT
NA,TRBJ2-7,TRBV21-1,NA,CASSKWTSRAAPSYEQYF,TGTGCCAGCAGCAAATGGACATCGAGGGCAGCCCCTTCCTACGAGCAGTACTTC
once,TRBJ1-2,TRBV5-6,NA,CASSPFRFNYGYTF,TGTGCCAGCAGCCCCTTTCGCTTTAACTATGGCTACACCTTC
once,TRBJ1-6,TRBV7-8,TRBD1,CASSPRTGGDSYNSPLHF,TGTGCCAGCAGCCCCCGGACAGGGGGCGACTCCTATAATTCACCCCTCCACTTT
NA,TRBJ2-7,TRBV7-2,NA,CASSPWVGQSSYEQYF,TGTGCCAGCAGCCCCTGGGTGGGGCAGAGCTCCTACGAGCAGTACTTC
once,TRBJ2-3,TRBV2,NA,CASSPPGRGYTDTQYF,TGTGCCAGCAGCCCCCCGGGACGCGGATACACAGATACGCAGTATTTT
NA,TRBJ1-2,TRBV7-2,NA,CASSLAPDIFYGYTF,TGTGCCAGCAGCTTAGCGCCGGACATATTCTATGGCTACACCTTC
NA,TRBJ2-5,TRBV7-2,TRBD2,CASSLAGGYQETQYF,TGTGCCAGCAGCTTAGCGGGAGGGTACCAAGAGACCCAGTACTTC
NA,TRBJ2-2,TRBV27,NA,CATWNYPNTGELFF,TGTGCCACCTGGAACTATCCAAACACCGGGGAGCTGTTTTTT
NA,TRBJ2-1,TRBV6-4,NA,CASSDPGRFNEQFF,TGTGCCAGCAGTGACCCGGGCCGTTTCAATGAGCAGTTCTTC
NA,TRBJ2-7,TRBV5-6,TRBD1,CASSFRDRAQQYF,TGTGCCAGCAGCTTTAGGGACAGGGCTCAGCAGTACTTC
NA,TRBJ2-1,TRBV7-2,TRBD2,CASSSGTSLVPYNEQFF,TGTGCCAGCAGCTCCGGGACTAGTTTAGTCCCCTACAATGAGCAGTTCTTC
NA,TRBJ1-5,TRBV19,NA,CASREITGTNQPQHF,TGTGCCAGTAGAGAAATTACAGGGACGAATCAGCCCCAGCATTTT